The sequence of this T cell receptor (beta chain) was determined in a study of T cells after yellow fever vaccination. At the level of the study: Low-cell-number fractions underwent preparation using SMART-Seq v4 Ultra Low Input.

Only a few counts were recorded for this clonotype. This CDR3 is 17 amino acids long. Trimming removed 0 bases from V and 6 bases from J; junction bases left unmatched: 11. Germline loops: CDR1 DFQATT, CDR2 SNEGSKA (reference sequence). Template switching by 5'RACE produced TCR cDNA, adding a universal primer site and UMIs. TCRdb re-derived calls from the 5' RACE reads in MiXCR, one entry per CDR3 protein. The profile shows hundreds of thousands of distinct CDR3 sequences, roughly 4% of them singletons. This clonotype was obtained from a man aged 18 to 29 who received the YFV17D yellow fever vaccine. The sample here was PBMCs, taken on the day of the yellow fever booster vaccination. This chain links TRBV20-1 with TRBJ1-5; 10 nucleotides line up with TRBD1. The CDR3 loop reads CSARDPRDRGLFQPQHF. DNA for the CDR3: TGCAGTGCTAGAGATCCCCGGGACAGGGGTTTATTTCAGCCCCAGCATTTT.